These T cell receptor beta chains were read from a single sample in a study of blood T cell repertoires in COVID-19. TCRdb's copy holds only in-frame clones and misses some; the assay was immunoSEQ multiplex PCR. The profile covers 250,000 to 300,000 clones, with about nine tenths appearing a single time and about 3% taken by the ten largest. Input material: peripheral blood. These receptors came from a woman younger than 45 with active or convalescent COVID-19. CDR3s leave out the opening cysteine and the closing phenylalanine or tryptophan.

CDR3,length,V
ASSARTAVNTGELF,14,TRBV5-1
ASSGDTYEQY,10,TRBV19
ASSGGDRMLVDTQY,14,TRBV6-1
SVSGQGRSGYT,11,TRBV29-1
ASSRQGLVYEQY,12,TRBV19
ASTKDKMNTEAF,12,TRBV5-4
ASSFIRDRVNQPQH,14,TRBV28
ASSAGLAGDEQF,12,TRBV3-1/TRBV3-2
ASSTGGGKNIQY,12,TRBV19
ASSLRAGGYT,10,TRBV5-6
ASGTGTGLYNEQF,13,TRBV27
ASSRTGGTNQPQH,13,TRBV18
ATSGEGFSTDTQY,13,TRBV24-1
ASSLRRDNQPQH,12,TRBV5-8
ASSWIAVNTEAF,12,TRBV5-6
ASTEDRAYEQY,11,TRBV7-2
SVDPNHRGGYGYT,13,TRBV29-1
ASSGAGVGYT,10,TRBV5-1
ASSSPGTSPKSTDTQY,16,TRBV7-3
ASSLVPDYGYT,11,TRBV7-8
ASSLGPGGAEQY,12,TRBV7-2
ASSKTSGGINEQF,13,TRBV6-2/TRBV6-3
ASSLLRGEQF,10,TRBV28
ASREGPLNTGELF,13,TRBV5-1
ATSRDPAGGVYT,12,TRBV15
ASSETGPRRGPGNTIY,16,TRBV25-1
ASSRRLAGYTGELF,14,TRBV3-1/TRBV3-2
ASSLGLAGGSSSYEQY,16,TRBV5-1
ASGEYHSGNTIY,12,TRBV5-8